Listed below are T cell receptor beta chains from one sample, sequenced in a study of T cell changes during pregnancy in multiple sclerosis. Only in-frame clones appear in the TCRdb table, and some are missing; sequencing was by immunoSEQ multiplex PCR. Here the sample spans tens of thousands of clones, roughly 90% being singletons. The sequencing used peripheral blood, collected in the first trimester of pregnancy. These receptors came from a female donor with multiple sclerosis, enrolled in a pregnancy study. Each CDR3 is given with its conserved first and last residue. The D gene is left open where the match is weak. A row's size may be missing; if present it is once, few, many or a size class.

>TRBV18|-|-|TRBJ2-7
TGTGCCAGCTCACCACCGGGAGGCACCTACGAGCAGTACTTC
CASSPPGGTYEQYF
>TRBV7-9|TRBD1|-|TRBJ1-2
TGTGCCAGCAGCTTTCAGGGGGTCTATGGCTACACCTTC
CASSFQGVYGYTF
>TRBV28|-|-|TRBJ2-1
TGTGCCAGCAGTGACATCAGGGACAATGAGCAGTTCTTC
CASSDIRDNEQFF
>TRBV28|-|-|TRBJ2-7
TGTGCCAGCAGGCCCCCCCGTGGGAGAGGATCCCACGAGCAGTACTTC
CASRPPRGRGSHEQYF
>TRBV7-6|-|-|TRBJ2-7
TGTGCCAGCAGCTTAGGCGCTAGCGCCTACGAGCAGTACTTC
CASSLGASAYEQYF
>TRBV5-1|-|-|TRBJ2-5
TGCGCCAGCAGCTTGGCTCCCGGACAGCAAGAGACCCAGTACTTC
CASSLAPGQQETQYF
>TRBV19|-|-|TRBJ2-1
TGTGCCAGTAGTATTCATTCTAGAGGCTACAATGAGCAGTTCTTC
CASSIHSRGYNEQFF
>TRBV5-1|TRBD1|-|TRBJ1-2
TGCGCCAGCAGCCCCGTGACAGGGAGCATAAACTATGGCTACACCTTC
CASSPVTGSINYGYTF
>TRBV29-1|-|-|TRBJ1-1
TGCAGCGTTGAACATAGGGGATTGAACACTGAAGCTTTCTTT
CSVEHRGLNTEAFF
>TRBV7-2|-|-|TRBJ1-5
TGTGCCAGCAGCTTTGGGGGCCAGTCCCTTAGCAATCAGCCCCAGCATTTT
CASSFGGQSLSNQPQHF
>TRBV18|TRBD1|-|TRBJ1-1
TGTGCCAGCTCACCACCGACAGGGGGCTTGACTGAAGCTTTCTTT
CASSPPTGGLTEAFF
>TRBV27|-|-|TRBJ1-3
TGTGCCAGCAGTCCCAGCAGGGCCGGAAACACCATATATTTT
CASSPSRAGNTIYF
>TRBV18|-|-|TRBJ2-3
TGTGCCAGCTCACCCGATACACAGGGATGGGATACGCAGTATTTT
CASSPDTQGWDTQYF
>TRBV6-4|-|-|TRBJ2-2
TGTGCCAGCAGTGACGCGGTACGGGACACCGGGGAGCTGTTTTTT
CASSDAVRDTGELFF
>TRBV5-1|TRBD2|-|TRBJ2-5
TGCGCCAGCAGCCCAAGTAGCGGGAGGGCCGGGGAGACCCAGTACTTC
CASSPSSGRAGETQYF
>TRBV10-3|-|once|TRBJ2-2
TGTGCCATCAGTGAGTCGACGGCGGGAAGTACCGGGGAGCTGTTTTTT
CAISESTAGSTGELFF
>TRBV6-4|TRBD2|-|TRBJ2-1
TGTGCCAGCAGTGCAGGGCGGGAGGGAGATGAGCAGTTCTTC
CASSAGREGDEQFF
>TRBV18|-|-|TRBJ1-5
TGTGCCAGCTCACCACCGTCAGGGGTTCAGCCCCAGCATTTT
CASSPPSGVQPQHF
>TRBV5-8|-|once|TRBJ2-1
TGTGCCAGCAGCCCCGGACTAGGGGGGCTCGATGAGCAGTTCTTC
CASSPGLGGLDEQFF
>TRBV6-1|TRBD1|-|TRBJ1-3
TGTGCCAGCAGTCGACAGGGTTCTGGAAACACCATATATTTT
CASSRQGSGNTIYF
>TRBV5-1|TRBD2|-|TRBJ2-6
TGCGCCAGCAGCTTCAAGGGAAGCGGGGCTGGGGCCAACGTCCTGACTTTC
CASSFKGSGAGANVLTF
>TRBV13|TRBD1|-|TRBJ1-1
TGTGCCAGCAGATGGTATGAGACAGGGGCTGAAGCTTTCTTT
CASRWYETGAEAFF
>TRBV28|-|-|TRBJ2-2
TGTGCCATCTCTGGACCCAGGGAGGCCGGGGAGCTGTTTTTT
CAISGPREAGELFF
>TRBV30|TRBD1|-|TRBJ1-2
TGTGCCTGGAGTCCCCGGACAGGGGGCTACACCTTC
CAWSPRTGGYTF
>TRBV10-3|-|once|TRBJ2-5
TGTGCCATCAGTGAGTTCAGCGGACCGGAGCCAGAGACCCAGTACTTC
CAISEFSGPEPETQYF
>TRBV5-1|-|-|TRBJ2-2
TGCGCCAGCAGCTTGGCCCCACAGGCGAGTGTAGGCGGGGAGCTGTTTTTT
CASSLAPQASVGGELFF
>TRBV7-9|-|once|TRBJ2-3
TGTGCCAGCAGCTTAGGAGGGAGAAGTTTAACAGATACGCAGTATTTT
CASSLGGRSLTDTQYF
>TRBV5-1|TRBD2|-|TRBJ2-3
TGCGCCAGCAGCTCTACTAGCGAATTCACAGATACGCAGTATTTT
CASSSTSEFTDTQYF
>TRBV7-9|TRBD1|-|TRBJ1-1
TGTGCCAGCAGCTTGGATCGGACAGGGGGTAGAACTGAAGCTTTCTTT
CASSLDRTGGRTEAFF
>TRBV6-1|-|-|TRBJ1-1
TGTGCCAGCAGTCTCTCGACAGGGAACACTGAAGCTTTCTTT
CASSLSTGNTEAFF
>TRBV30|TRBD1|-|TRBJ2-2
TGTGCCTGGAGTGTACATGGGACAGGGGTATCGAACACCGGGGAGCTGTTTTTT
CAWSVHGTGVSNTGELFF
>TRBV11-3|TRBD2|-|TRBJ2-5
TGTGCCAGCAGCGGGGGGGGGACCCAGTACTTC
CASSGGGTQYF
>TRBV14|TRBD1|-|TRBJ2-1
TGTGCCAGCAGCCCTCAAGGGGGCAATGTCAATGAGCAGTTCTTC
CASSPQGGNVNEQFF
>TRBV19|TRBD1|-|TRBJ1-2
TGTGCCAGTCGGGGACAGGGGGCTGTTCATGGCTACACCTTC
CASRGQGAVHGYTF
>TRBV28|-|-|TRBJ1-5
TGTGCCAGCAGTCCGGCCGCAGGTCAGGGGCTGAATCAGCCCCAGCATTTT
CASSPAAGQGLNQPQHF
>TRBV7-9|TRBD1|-|TRBJ1-2
TGTGCCAGCACCCGACATTGGCAGGGGGGTAACTATGGCTACACCTTC
CASTRHWQGGNYGYTF
>TRBV19|TRBD1|few|TRBJ1-1
TGTGCCAGTAGTAGACTGACGGGGACAGATGAAGCTTTCTTT
CASSRLTGTDEAFF